This TCR beta chain derives from a study of T cells in Graves' hyperthyroidism and ophthalmopathy. The TCR beta CDR3 regions underwent amplification using RNA transcripts as the source. A set of HTBI primers served as the primers for a first-round RT-PCR of the TCR CDR3. TCRdb re-analysed the multiplex PCR reads in MiXCR, keeping a single row per CDR3 protein. The sample lists about 600,000 distinct CDR3 sequences, more than 15% occurring once. CDR1 is MNHNS and CDR2 is SASEGT in the germline V gene. V was clipped by 6 bases and J by 8 bases, with 14 bases between them. This CDR3 is built from 14 residues.

Sequenced sample: blood. This rearrangement joins TRBV6-1 to TRBJ1-6; D remains unclear. This clonotype originated in a middle-aged woman with Graves' ophthalmopathy. CDR3 nucleotide sequence: TGTGCCAGCAGGGCAGAAAGTGTATATTCACCCCTCCACTTT. Amino acid sequence: CASRAESVYSPLHF.